Presented here are 13 T cell receptor beta chains from one specimen sequenced in a study of blood T cell repertoires in COVID-19 (dated by TCRdb to 2018 to 2020). Library preparation employed the immunoSEQ multiplex PCR assay. The table comes from immuneACCESS by way of TCRdb, which keeps in-frame sequences with V and J called. Part of the clones is missing from these tables; in studies checked, under half for an unresolved V gene and the rest for unknown reasons. The sample table records about 130,000 clones; approximately 85% of these occur just once. The ten most abundant clones make up less than 3.5% of the sample. The sample consisted of peripheral blood. All receptors come from a woman of 80 years or more with COVID-19, enrolled during active disease.

This chain uses TRBV19 with TRBJ2-7, with TRBD1 identical over 8 bases. The CDR3 is 15 residues long. Germline values: CDR1 LNHDA, CDR2 SQIVND (reference sequence). Germline trimming cut 5 bases from V and 2 bases from J; bases unmatched to any gene: 8. The CDR3 DNA sequence: TGTGCCAGTAGTCCGCGGGCCAGGGGGCCCTACGAGCAGTACTTC. Translating gives CASSPRARGPYEQYF. Full variable domain (outside the CDR3, taken from reference TRBV19 and TRBJ2-7): DGGITQSPKYLFRKEGQNVTLSCEQNLNHDAMYWYRQDPGQGLRLIYYSQIVNDFQKGDIAEGYSVSREKKESFPLTVTSAQKNPTAFYLCASSPRARGPYEQYFGPGTRLTVT.

The chain is built from TRBV19 and TRBJ1-4; D gene unclear. The germline CDR1 and CDR2 sequences are LNHDA and SQIVND (reference sequence). The CDR3 consists of 14 residues. Trimming stripped 4 bases from V and 0 bases from J, with 6 bases between. This CDR3 is CASSRGSTNEKLFF. Here the CDR3 DNA reads TGTGCCAGTAGTAGAGGGTCAACTAATGAAAAACTGTTTTTT.

The V gene is TRBV5-1, the J gene TRBJ1-2; D uncertain. V was pared by 0 bases and J by 2 bases, with 11 bases between. The CDR3 covers 15 residues. Germline V gene lookup returns CDR1 SGHRS and CDR2 YFSETQ. The CDR3 nucleotides are TGCGCCAGCAGCTTGGATAGCAGCTGGAACTATGGCTACACCTTC. It encodes CASSLDSSWNYGYTF.

The chain couples TRBV5-4 to TRBJ2-3; TRBD2 agrees at 7 bases. The CDR3 totals 16 residues. Trimming at V came to 1 base and at J to 1 base, leaving 6 bases not matched to a gene. In germline, CDR1 is SGHNT, CDR2 YYREEE (reference sequence). The CDR3 nucleotides read TGTGCCAGCAGCTTGCGCCTAGCGGAACGCACAGATACGCAGTATTTT. Its translation: CASSLRLAERTDTQYF.

The chain recombines TRBV19 with TRBJ1-2, with TRBD1 identical over 9 bases. The germline gives CDR1 LNHDA, CDR2 SQIVND (reference sequence). J gave up 1 base and V 5 bases, and 5 bases lay outside the gene matches. CDR3 length: 15 amino acids. CDR3 coding DNA: TGTGCCAGTAGTTCACCGGACAGGGGTAACTATGGCTACACCTTC. As protein: CASSSPDRGNYGYTF.

The J gene is TRBJ2-1, the V gene TRBV9; 8 nucleotides line up with TRBD2. CDR1 is SGDLS, CDR2 YYNGEE, per germline. V shed 0 bases, J shed 5 bases, and the junction held 4 bases outside the gene matches. The CDR3 has 15 residues. This chain's CDR3 is CASSVGLANNNEQFF. Here the CDR3 DNA reads TGTGCCAGCAGCGTAGGACTAGCGAACAACAATGAGCAGTTCTTC.

The CDR3 coding sequence is TGTGCCAGCAGTGAGGGGGCGCACACTGAAGCTTTCTTT. It yields the protein CASSEGAHTEAFF. This chain joins TRBV6-4 and TRBJ1-1; possible D gene TRBD1, 6 bases. Germline-derived CDR1 and CDR2 are MRHNA and SNTAGT. Trimming took off 3 bases at V and 3 bases at J, with 8 bases between the two ends. The CDR3 runs to 13 residues.

This clone was counted only a few times. The DNA for the CDR3 is TGTGCCAGCTCACCACGGGGCCTCAACACAGATACGCAGTATTTT. Its translation is CASSPRGLNTDTQYF. The chain couples TRBV18 to TRBJ2-3; D might be TRBD1 (5 bases). Trimming shortened V by 1 base and J by 2 bases, and 10 bases separated the two germline ends. The germline gives CDR1 KGHSH, CDR2 LQKENI. This CDR3 is built from 15 residues.

V gene TRBV7-2 combines with J gene TRBJ1-6; 9 nucleotides line up with TRBD1. This CDR3 contains 15 residues. Trimming took 1 base from V and 10 from J; bases not matched to a gene: 5. Germline lookup yields CDR1 SGHTA and CDR2 FQGNSA. The CDR3 sequence is CASSLVGTGKSPLHF. CDR3 coding DNA: TGTGCCAGCAGCTTAGTGGGGACAGGGAAGTCACCCCTCCACTTT.

This clone was recorded at least ten times. The chain joins TRBV7-3 to TRBJ2-1, with a tentative D call TRBD2 (5 bases). The CDR3 sequence is 12 residues long. Germline V gene data show CDR1 as SGHTA and CDR2 as FQGTGA. The ends were cut back, 9 bases at V and 6 bases at J, with 12 bases in the middle. CDR3: CASRGRSNEQFF. As DNA, the CDR3 is TGTGCCAGTAGAGGGCGGAGCAATGAGCAGTTCTTC.

CDR3 sequence reads: CASSSEGQAYYGYTF. CDR3 nucleotide sequence: TGTGCCAGCAGTTCCGAAGGACAGGCCTACTATGGCTACACCTTC. V gene TRBV6-6 combines with J gene TRBJ1-2; 7 bases line up with TRBD1. V lost 4 bases to trimming and J lost 3 bases; unmatched junction nucleotides: 8. Germline CDR1 and CDR2: MNHNY and SVGAGI (reference sequence). The CDR3 is 15 amino acids.

The chain is built from TRBV7-8 and TRBJ1-3; D gene unclear. This CDR3 contains 16 residues. V lost 5 bases and J lost 0, with 14 bases in between. Germline CDR1 is SGHVS and CDR2 is FQNEAQ. The CDR3 sequence is CASSPRTAPSGNTIYF. In DNA form, the CDR3 reads TGTGCCAGCAGCCCCCGGACTGCTCCCTCTGGAAACACCATATATTTT.

V is TRBV5-5 and J is TRBJ2-1; 9 positions match TRBD2. The CDR3 spans 15 residues. Germline V gene sequence: CDR1 SGHKS, CDR2 YYEKEE (reference sequence). The V and J ends lost 3 bases and 4 bases, in that order; junction bases with no gene match: 5. CDR3 sequence reads: CASSYPTSGYNEQFF. The DNA of the CDR3 is TGTGCCAGCAGCTACCCGACTAGCGGTTACAATGAGCAGTTCTTC.